This entry lists 22 T cell receptor beta chains sequenced from one sample in a study of blood T cell repertoires in COVID-19. Generated by immunoSEQ multiplex PCR, the TCRdb table keeps only in-frame clones and is missing some. The sample consists of 110,000 or so clones, about 76% of them appearing once. The sequenced sample was peripheral blood. These receptors were obtained from a woman in her 70s with acute or convalescent COVID-19.

The chain recombines TRBV5-1 with TRBJ2-7, with 13 bases aligning to TRBD2. The CDR3 extends over 16 amino acids. CDR1 SGHRS and CDR2 YFSETQ come from the germline V gene. J was trimmed by 3 bases and V by 4 bases; bases with no gene match: 7. The DNA of the CDR3 is TGCGCCAGCAGCGATACTAGCGGGGGGGCTTTCTACGAGCAGTACTTC. This codes for CASSDTSGGAFYEQYF.

This chain uses TRBV5-4 with TRBJ1-4; 7 bases align to TRBD1. The CDR3 consists of 16 residues. Unmatched junction bases numbered 9, after V lost 3 bases and J lost 4 bases. Germline V gene sequence: CDR1 SGHNT, CDR2 YYREEE (reference sequence). The CDR3 loop is CASSSLRGADNEKLFF. The CDR3 nucleotides read TGTGCCAGCAGCTCCCTCAGGGGGGCGGATAATGAAAAACTGTTTTTT. The whole variable domain, remainder taken from reference TRBV5-4 and TRBJ1-4, is ETGVTQSPTHLIKTRGQQVTLRCSSQSGHNTVSWYQQALGQGPQFIFQYYREEENGRGNFPPRFSGLQFPNYSSELNVNALELDDSALYLCASSSLRGADNEKLFFGSGTQLSVL.

The table lists this clone with a few counts. This chain joins TRBV6-1 and TRBJ2-1; D remains unclear. Germline CDR1 is MNHNS and CDR2 is SASEGT. There are 14 residues in the CDR3. Trimming took 2 bases from V and 6 from J, leaving 11 bases between them. The CDR3 DNA is TGTGCCAGCAGTGAAACTCGGCGGTCCAATGAGCAGTTCTTC. Translation: CASSETRRSNEQFF.

The J gene is TRBJ2-1, the V gene TRBV15, with unresolved D. The germline V gene encodes CDR1 LNHNV and CDR2 YYDKDF (reference sequence). Trimming took 0 bases from V and 5 from J, leaving 8 bases between them. The CDR3 has 14 residues. CDR3 bases: TGTGCCACCAGCAGAGACCCGAGGAACAATGAGCAGTTCTTC. This gives the protein CATSRDPRNNEQFF. The full variable domain, in which reference TRBV15 and TRBJ2-1 provide the parts outside the CDR3, is DAMVIQNPRYQVTQFGKPVTLSCSQTLNHNVMYWYQQKSSQAPKLLFHYYDKDFNNEADTPDNFQSRRPNTSFCFLDIRSPGLGDTAMYLCATSRDPRNNEQFFGPGTRLTVL.

The rearrangement joins TRBV19 to TRBJ2-5; 7 bases are a match to TRBD1. Germline V lookup: CDR1 LNHDA, CDR2 SQIVND (reference sequence). Germline trimming cut 6 bases from V and 4 bases from J; bases unmatched to any gene: 5. CDR3 length: 13 amino acids. This CDR3 reads CASSDRARETQYF. CDR3 DNA: TGTGCCAGTAGCGACAGGGCCCGAGAGACCCAGTACTTC. Complete variable domain (other parts from reference TRBV19 and TRBJ2-5): DGGITQSPKYLFRKEGQNVTLSCEQNLNHDAMYWYRQDPGQGLRLIYYSQIVNDFQKGDIAEGYSVSREKKESFPLTVTSAQKNPTAFYLCASSDRARETQYFGPGTRLLVL.

V usage is TRBV6-2 or TRBV6-3 and J usage is TRBJ1-4; TRBD1 agrees at 8 bases. Germline V lookup: CDR1 MNHEY, CDR2 SVGEGT. The CDR3 covers 16 residues. The V segment lost 6 bases and the J segment 3 bases; nucleotides outside the gene matches: 9. CDR3 coding DNA: TGTGCCAGCAGCCTCGGGACAGGCGGCGCTAATGAAAAACTGTTTTTT. It specifies CASSLGTGGANEKLFF.

This rearrangement joins TRBV6-6 to TRBJ1-6; 8 bases agree with TRBD1. After removal of 6 bases from V and 10 bases from J, the junction contained 8 bases not matched to a gene. Germline V CDR1 and CDR2: MNHNY, SVGAGI (reference sequence). The CDR3 loop spans 14 amino acids. Written as DNA, the CDR3 is TGTGCCAGCAGACCCGACAGGGGTAGCTCACCCCTCCACTTT. This gives the protein CASRPDRGSSPLHF.

This clone has just one count. The chain joins TRBV5-5 to TRBJ2-4; tentatively, D is TRBD1 (5 bases). Germline V gene data show CDR1 as SGHKS and CDR2 as YYEKEE (reference sequence). The ends were cut back, 0 bases at V and 9 bases at J, with 13 bases in the middle. The length of the CDR3 is 14 residues. CDR3 nucleotides: TGTGCCAGCAGCTTGGAAGGGGCGTCTGTCATTCAGTACTTC. Translation: CASSLEGASVIQYF.

V and J are TRBV9 and TRBJ1-2; the D gene is possibly TRBD1 (6 bases). Trimming stripped 4 bases from V and 1 base from J, with 20 bases between. The CDR3 is 17 amino acids. Germline V lookup: CDR1 SGDLS, CDR2 YYNGEE. The CDR3 bases are TGTGCCAGCAGCCCAAGAACAACATTACAGGGTAACTATGGCTACACCTTC. Translating it yields CASSPRTTLQGNYGYTF.

The CDR3 spells CASSLVLSGTDRFF. The CDR3 DNA is TGTGCCAGCAGCTTAGTCCTCTCGGGCACCGACAGGTTCTTC. This chain joins TRBV7-9 and TRBJ2-1; D may be TRBD1 (5 bases). The germline gives CDR1 SEHNR, CDR2 FQNEAQ (reference sequence). This CDR3 is built from 14 residues. The germline V and J ends were trimmed by 1 base and 15 bases, with 19 bases remaining between them.

V usage is TRBV19 and J usage is TRBJ2-3, with a possible D match to TRBD1 (6 bases). CDR1 is LNHDA and CDR2 is SQIVND in the germline V gene (reference sequence). The CDR3 totals 15 residues. The V end was cut by 5 bases, the J end by 1 base, with 13 bases between. The CDR3 region is CASSLQGWGTDTQYF. CDR3 nucleotides: TGTGCCAGTAGTTTACAGGGCTGGGGCACAGATACGCAGTATTTT.

This clone has a single count. The rearrangement uses TRBV5-1 and TRBJ2-5; D possibly corresponds to TRBD1 (6 bases). The CDR3 spans 15 residues. Germline lookup yields CDR1 SGHRS and CDR2 YFSETQ. V was cut by 3 bases and J by 5 bases, with 17 bases left in between. The CDR3 region is CASSSDVGAQETQYF. CDR3 sequence (DNA): TGCGCCAGCAGCTCGGACGTGGGGGCGCAGGAGACCCAGTACTTC.

This chain links TRBV7-2 with TRBJ1-2; unclear D gene. The CDR3 extends over 17 amino acids. V was cut by 4 bases and J by 3 bases, with 21 bases left in between. Germline loops: CDR1 SGHTA, CDR2 FQGNSA. The CDR3 bases are TGTGCCAGCAGCTCGCGCGTCAGGCCGCCCATTGACTATGGCTACACCTTC. Its translation: CASSSRVRPPIDYGYTF.

The rearrangement joins TRBV30 to TRBJ1-2; D gene ambiguous. This CDR3 is built from 14 residues. V dropped 0 bases and J dropped 5 bases, with 13 bases sitting between them. CDR1 and CDR2 (germline): GTSNPN, SVGIG (reference sequence). CDR3 bases: TGTGCCTGGAGTGTACCGGGGAGGAATTATGGCTACACCTTC. The encoded protein is CAWSVPGRNYGYTF.

The rearrangement uses TRBV6-1 and TRBJ2-2; 8 bases fit TRBD1. The CDR3 runs to 15 residues. Germline CDR1 and CDR2: MNHNS and SASEGT. V shed 1 base and J 5 bases; nucleotides not matched to a gene: 3. CDR3 in amino acids: CASSEVTGGTGELFF. CDR3 coding DNA: TGTGCCAGCAGTGAAGTTACAGGGGGGACCGGGGAGCTGTTTTTT.

The genes are TRBV6-9 and TRBJ2-3, with 8 bases matching TRBD1. Germline CDR1 and CDR2: MNHGY and SVAAGI. This CDR3 has 15 residues. V lost 9 bases and J lost 2; bases outside the gene matches: 10. The CDR3 DNA is TGTGCCAGTAGAGAATCAGGGGGCACCACAGATACGCAGTATTTT. This gives the protein CASRESGGTTDTQYF.

The chain has TRBV7-6 and TRBJ2-5, with D possibly being TRBD2 (5 bases). Germline V gene lookup returns CDR1 SGHVS and CDR2 FNYEAQ. The CDR3 consists of 15 residues. V shed 5 bases and J shed 1 base, with 14 bases lying between them. CDR3 sequence (DNA): TGTGCCAGCAGCCCGAGTGCGGCGGGCCAAGAGACCCAGTACTTC. This encodes CASSPSAAGQETQYF.

The chain is built from TRBV3-1 (or the pseudogene TRBV3-2) and TRBJ2-3; 8 bases match TRBD1. With V trimmed by 4 bases and J by 2 bases, 5 bases remained unmatched. The CDR3 runs to 15 residues. From germline, CDR1 is LGHDT and CDR2 YNNKEL (reference sequence). DNA for the CDR3: TGTGCCAGCAGCCCCGGACAGGGCTACACAGATACGCAGTATTTT. This translates into CASSPGQGYTDTQYF.

The V and J genes are TRBV9 and TRBJ1-4; TRBD1 matches at 7 bases. The ends lost 0 bases at V and 2 bases at J; junction bases unmatched: 1. The V gene's germline CDR1 is SGDLS and CDR2 YYNGEE. This CDR3 has 15 amino acids. The CDR3 protein is CASSVVGQTNEKLFF. CDR3 coding DNA: TGTGCCAGCAGCGTAGTGGGACAGACTAATGAAAAACTGTTTTTT.

V and J are TRBV30 and TRBJ2-5; 9 bases line up with TRBD1. The CDR3 sequence is 12 residues long. V was pared by 8 bases and J by 4 bases, with 5 bases of the junction left unmatched. Germline V CDR1 and CDR2: GTSNPN, SVGIG (reference sequence). CDR3 in amino acids: CAHGTGPETQYF. CDR3 nucleotides: TGTGCCCATGGGACAGGGCCAGAGACCCAGTACTTC.

This clone was seen just once. CDR3 in DNA: TGTGCCAGCAGTTCCCCCGGGACTAGCTTCTACAATGAGCAGTTCTTC. Amino acids: CASSSPGTSFYNEQFF. This chain links TRBV28 with TRBJ2-1, with TRBD2 matching 9 bases. Per germline, CDR1 MDHEN and CDR2 SYDVKM. The CDR3 has 16 residues. The V segment lost 4 bases and the J segment 3 bases; nucleotides outside the gene matches: 7.

This chain connects TRBV5-1 to TRBJ1-2, with TRBD1 matching 12 bases. Trimming took 4 bases from V and 4 from J; bases not matched to a gene: 5. The CDR3 extends over 15 amino acids. Germline V gives CDR1 SGHRS, CDR2 YFSETQ. DNA of the CDR3: TGCGCCAGCAGCCCCGGGACAGGGGGCCTCTATGGCTACACCTTC. Amino acid sequence: CASSPGTGGLYGYTF.